This is a list of T cell receptor beta chains from one sample in a study of shared clonotypes between healthy human individuals. Measured with immunoSEQ multiplex PCR; TCRdb has only the in-frame clones, and not every one. The sample records about 2,200,000 clones, approximately 94% being singletons. Sequencing used naive CD8+ T cells from PBMCs. These receptors were taken from a man aged 18-30 years in good health. Some clones in this sample may be carry-over from other donors' samples. CDR3s include the opening cysteine and the closing phenylalanine or tryptophan.

J gene,V gene,CDR3 protein
TRBJ1-2,TRBV14,CASSQDYRDGYTF
TRBJ2-7,TRBV2,CATLGWSSYEQYF
TRBJ2-5,TRBV27,CASSLGWDSLKETQYF
TRBJ1-1,TRBV7-8,CASSSDRGAFRTEAFF
TRBJ1-1,TRBV2,CASRAYQGLEAFF
TRBJ1-5,TRBV7-9,CASSSGGVNQPQHF
TRBJ1-2,TRBV7-9,CASSPSRGADGGKGYTF
TRBJ2-2,TRBV10-3,CAISATDRAHTGELFF
TRBJ1-4,TRBV18,CASSPVSNRETTNEKLFF
TRBJ1-1,TRBV19,CASRPGQVNTEAFF
TRBJ1-5,TRBV27,CASSLIGGPGPQHF
TRBJ1-2,TRBV4-2,CASSPPGGYGYTF
TRBJ1-2,TRBV4-2,CASSQWEADGYTF
TRBJ2-2,TRBV27,CASTSHNSGELFF
TRBJ1-2,TRBV5-5,CASSSGTGGRYGYTF
TRBJ2-7,TRBV6-5,CASRTPTYEQYF
TRBJ1-2,TRBV29-1,CSVEDYGYTF
TRBJ2-7,TRBV4-1,CASSQVGGSGSYEQYF
TRBJ2-7,TRBV7-9,CASSLGGPPYEQYF
TRBJ2-7,TRBV2,CANPKGTGSYEQYF
TRBJ2-4,TRBV7-9,CASSGTGEKGAKNIQYF
TRBJ1-6,TRBV28,CASNTGVGGSPLHF
TRBJ2-7,TRBV27,CASSLGIVGEQYF
TRBJ2-1,TRBV4-1,CASSQKGPYNEQFF
TRBJ1-6,TRBV28,CASSPGGRSPLHF
TRBJ2-1,TRBV7-9,CASSVGLAGRVVNEQFF
TRBJ2-7,TRBV6-5,CASSPGARILHEQYF
TRBJ1-2,TRBV2,CASTGPGYGYTF
TRBJ2-7,TRBV7-6,CASRSAVGEQYF
TRBJ1-5,TRBV4-1,CASRTRLGPAGGTADQPQHF
TRBJ2-2,TRBV7-6,CASSLVRLAGARTGELFF
TRBJ2-3,TRBV28,CASSLPDRTDTQYF
TRBJ2-3,TRBV9,CASSVAGASHRPQYF
TRBJ2-7,TRBV7-9,CASSDPVGASYEQYF
TRBJ1-1,TRBV14,CASSAGDRGFYNTEAFF
TRBJ1-1,TRBV5-5,CASILGTAAFF
TRBJ2-7,TRBV27,CASGTIGGNEYF
TRBJ2-3,TRBV25-1,CASSGGVFISGSADTQYF
TRBJ2-3,TRBV5-8,CASSPGQGALGDTQYF
TRBJ1-5,TRBV19,CASSPTQTAQHF
TRBJ1-2,TRBV4-1,CASSQTDSRANYGYTF